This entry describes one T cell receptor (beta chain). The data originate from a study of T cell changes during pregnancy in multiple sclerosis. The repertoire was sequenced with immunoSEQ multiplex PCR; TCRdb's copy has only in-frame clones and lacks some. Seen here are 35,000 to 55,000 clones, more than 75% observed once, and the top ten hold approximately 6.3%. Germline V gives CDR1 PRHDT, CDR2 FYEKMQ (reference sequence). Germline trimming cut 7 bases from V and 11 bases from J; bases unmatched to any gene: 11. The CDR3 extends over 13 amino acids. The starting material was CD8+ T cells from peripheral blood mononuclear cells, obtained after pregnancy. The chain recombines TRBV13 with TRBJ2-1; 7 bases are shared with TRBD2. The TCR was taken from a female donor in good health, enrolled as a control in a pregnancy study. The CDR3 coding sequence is TGTGCCAGCATCCCCGGGACTATCGACAAGCAGTTCTTC. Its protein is CASIPGTIDKQFF.